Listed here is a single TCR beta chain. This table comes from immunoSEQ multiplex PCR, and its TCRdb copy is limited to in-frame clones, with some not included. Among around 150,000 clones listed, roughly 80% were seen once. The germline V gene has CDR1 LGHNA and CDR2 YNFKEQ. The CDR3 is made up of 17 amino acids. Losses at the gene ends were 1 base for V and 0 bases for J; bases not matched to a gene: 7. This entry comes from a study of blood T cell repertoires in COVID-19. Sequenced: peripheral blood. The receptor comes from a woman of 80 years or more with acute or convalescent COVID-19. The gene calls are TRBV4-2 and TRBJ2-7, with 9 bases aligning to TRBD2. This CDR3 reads CASSQALAGSISYEQYF. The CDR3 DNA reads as TGTGCCAGCAGCCAAGCCCTAGCGGGGTCGATCTCCTACGAGCAGTACTTC.